Included here is one TCR beta chain sequence, with context. Its antigen is unknown. Regions amplified from RNA transcripts were the TCR beta CDR3 regions. Carried out on the TCR CDR3, a first-round RT-PCR used the HTBI primer set. Each CDR3 protein gets one entry after TCRdb re-called the multiplex PCR reads with MiXCR. The sample includes hundreds of thousands of distinct CDR3 sequences, around 40% of them seen just once. Looked up from germline, CDR1 is LNHNV and CDR2 is YYDKDF (reference sequence). The ends were cut back, 3 bases at V and 7 bases at J, with 15 bases in the middle. The CDR3 has 14 amino acids. The sample belongs to a study of T cells in Graves' hyperthyroidism and ophthalmopathy. Study-level findings and limits: Blood held most thyroid clonotypes expanded above 0.001 frequency.

The study defined stable Graves' hyperthyroidism as no ophthalmopathy progression within 18 months. The sample was blood. The gene calls are TRBV15 and TRBJ1-2; D is possibly TRBD1 (6 bases). This TCR derives from a woman in her 40s with Graves' hyperthyroidism. This chain's CDR3 is CATSSQERGGGYTF. For the CDR3, the DNA is TGTGCCACCAGCAGCCAAGAGAGAGGGGGTGGCTACACCTTC.